This T cell receptor (beta chain) comes out of a study of blood T cell repertoires in COVID-19. At the level of the study: COVID-19 samples collected from the United States, Italy and Spain covered acute and convalescent phases.

How the authors handled the data: Counts of nucleated cells, estimated from reference gene primer amplification, were obtained. The table came from immunoSEQ multiplex PCR; TCRdb's copy has only in-frame clones and leaves some out. For V, J and clone size, that table is used; D and trimming come from the DNA. The sample lists about 250,000 clones; approximately 80% were seen once. CDR1 is LNHDA and CDR2 is SQIVND in the germline V gene (reference sequence). Between the trimmed V and J ends, which lost 4 bases and 6 bases, there was a span of 19 bases. The CDR3 loop spans 16 amino acids. This clonotype originated in a man aged 40-50 years with acute or convalescent COVID-19. The sequencing sample was made of peripheral blood. The chain links TRBV19 to TRBJ1-5, with D tentatively TRBD1 (6 bases). The CDR3 is CASSTRSRGAAQPQHF. The CDR3 DNA reads TGTGCCAGTAGTACAAGGTCACGGGGGGCGGCTCAGCCCCAGCATTTT.